This note documents a single T cell receptor beta chain sequence. This record comes from a study of CD8 T cells in Susac syndrome. Background on the study: Sequenced Susac syndrome patients included 5 or 6 with clinically active disease and fewer than 10 in remission.

Bulk CD8+ and CD4+ cells came from magnetic negative isolation; CD8+ TEMRA by FACS. With random hexamers, reverse transcription was performed on roughly 0.5 to 1 ug of RNA. MiXCR, run by TCRdb on the immunoSEQ multiplex PCR reads, gives a single entry per CDR3 protein. Of more than 110,000 distinct CDR3 sequences listed, just under 95% were seen once; the top ten hold more than 0.11%. There are 12 residues in the CDR3. V was clipped by 5 bases and J by 6 bases, with 10 bases between them. CDR1 GTSNPN and CDR2 SVGIG come from the germline V gene (reference sequence). This chain links TRBV30 with TRBJ1-4; no reliable D call. The receptor was isolated from a human donor with Susac syndrome. The source material was CD4+ T cells from PBMCs. The CDR3 protein is CAWGPHDEKLFF. CDR3 DNA sequence: TGTGCCTGGGGCCCACACGATGAAAAACTGTTTTTT.